The T cell receptor beta chain described here comes from a study of beta chain features in type 1 diabetes. General study points: All four CD4+ subsets from Type 1 diabetes patients carried moderately but significantly shorter TCRB CDR3s.

The ends lost 7 bases at V and 2 bases at J; junction bases unmatched: 16. The CDR3 contains 19 residues. Germline CDR1 MDHEN, CDR2 SYDVKM. Sort purity for all populations was recorded as exceeding 98%. The entirety of the isolated RNA underwent reverse transcription, so expressed TCRB transcripts were sequenced. Repertoires were generated with immunoSEQ multiplex PCR, while TCRdb's copy carries only in-frame clones and drops some. Of about 360,000 clones in the sample, roughly 12% were seen once. Points on this clone: Its target is not known.

This TCR was recovered from a man aged 18 to 29 in good health. Sequenced sample: naive CD4+ T cells from blood. The chain has TRBV28 and TRBJ2-3; TRBD2 agrees at 12 bases. The CDR3 nucleotides read TGTGCCAGCACCTCGGGACTAGCGGGCCCCAAAACCCTCACAGATACGCAGTATTTT. Translation gives CASTSGLAGPKTLTDTQYF.